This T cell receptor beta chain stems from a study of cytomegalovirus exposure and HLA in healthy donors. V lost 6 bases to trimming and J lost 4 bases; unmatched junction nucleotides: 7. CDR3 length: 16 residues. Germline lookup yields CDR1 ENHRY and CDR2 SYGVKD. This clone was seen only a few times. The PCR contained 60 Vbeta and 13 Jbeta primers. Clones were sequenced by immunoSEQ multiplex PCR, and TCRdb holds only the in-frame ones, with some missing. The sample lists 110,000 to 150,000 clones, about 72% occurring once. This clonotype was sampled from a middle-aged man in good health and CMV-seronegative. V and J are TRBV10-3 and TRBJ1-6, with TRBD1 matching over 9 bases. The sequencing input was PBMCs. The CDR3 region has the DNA TGTGCCATCAGCCCACAGGGGGCCCCGTATAATTCACCCCTCCACTTT. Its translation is CAISPQGAPYNSPLHF.